These T cell receptor beta chains were read from a single sample in a study of shared clonotypes between healthy human individuals. Repertoires were generated with immunoSEQ multiplex PCR, while TCRdb's copy carries only in-frame clones and drops some. The sample has around 2,100,000 clones, just under 95% seen once; the top ten hold 0.9% to 1.5%. Source material: naive CD8+ T cells sorted from blood. Receptors originate from a man aged 18 to 29 in good health. CDR3s include the opening cysteine and the closing phenylalanine or tryptophan. A D gene is named only where the DNA matches it firmly. Not every row has a clone size; where given, it reads once, few, many or a size class.

abundance,v_gene,d_gene,j_gene,CDR3aa,CDR3nt
-,TRBV9,-,TRBJ2-5,CASSVGSREETQYF,TGTGCCAGCAGCGTAGGATCGCGGGAAGAGACCCAGTACTTC
-,TRBV5-4,-,TRBJ2-7,CASSLTGDEQYF,TGTGCCAGCAGCTTGACAGGAGACGAGCAGTACTTC
-,TRBV7-6,-,TRBJ1-6,CASSLSPAGAYNSPLHF,TGTGCCAGCAGCTTAAGTCCGGCAGGGGCCTATAATTCACCCCTCCACTTT
-,TRBV28,-,TRBJ2-1,CASSLSSEANEQFF,TGTGCCAGCAGTTTATCGTCAGAAGCTAATGAGCAGTTCTTC
-,TRBV4-3,-,TRBJ1-4,CASSQDWGGIGTDEKLFF,TGCGCCAGCAGCCAAGACTGGGGAGGGATCGGAACCGATGAAAAACTGTTTTTT
-,TRBV30,-,TRBJ2-7,CAWTSDTYEQYF,TGTGCCTGGACTAGCGACACCTACGAGCAGTACTTC
-,TRBV6-5,-,TRBJ2-1,CASTFWGEQFF,TGTGCCAGCACCTTCTGGGGGGAGCAGTTCTTC
-,TRBV4-1,TRBD2,TRBJ2-1,CASSQDSGGGAYNEQFF,TGCGCCAGCAGCCAAGATTCCGGCGGGGGGGCCTACAATGAGCAGTTCTTC
-,TRBV29-1,-,TRBJ1-1,CSVEVEAVSETEAFF,TGCAGCGTTGAAGTGGAGGCAGTCAGTGAGACTGAAGCTTTCTTT
-,TRBV27,TRBD2,TRBJ2-7,CASRYLAGDYEQYF,TGTGCCAGCCGATATCTAGCGGGGGACTACGAGCAGTACTTC
-,TRBV4-3,-,TRBJ2-1,CASSQDIGLSNEQFF,TGCGCCAGCAGCCAAGATATAGGACTAAGCAATGAGCAGTTCTTC
-,TRBV7-9,-,TRBJ2-3,CASSLGWITDTQYF,TGTGCCAGCAGCCTAGGTTGGATCACAGATACGCAGTATTTT
-,TRBV19,-,TRBJ1-2,CASSIEQGGTYGYTF,TGTGCCAGTAGTATAGAGCAAGGGGGGACCTATGGCTACACCTTC
few,TRBV13,-,TRBJ1-1,CASSLGGGTEAFF,TGTGCCAGCAGCTTAGGTGGGGGAACTGAAGCTTTCTTT
few,TRBV28,-,TRBJ1-1,CASTESPGAWDTEAFF,TGTGCCAGCACCGAATCTCCAGGGGCGTGGGACACTGAAGCTTTCTTT